Shown below are 8 T cell receptor beta chains from a single sample sequenced in a study of shared clonotypes between healthy human individuals. Sequencing used immunoSEQ multiplex PCR; TCRdb keeps in-frame clones, though not all of them. The table shows a few million clones, with 90% to 95% occurring only once. Sample: naive CD4+ T cells sorted from blood. Subset in this sample: CD45RA+ positively selected. These receptors came from a man in his late teens or twenties in good health.

The chain has TRBV6-5 and TRBJ2-3; D is perhaps TRBD2 (5 bases). The CDR3 is made up of 13 amino acids. Germline lookup yields CDR1 MNHEY and CDR2 SVGAGI. Trimming left V 4 bases short and J 7 bases short, with 12 bases between. CDR3 DNA sequence: TGTGCCAGCAGTTCGCCGGGGATAAATACGCAGTATTTT. This translates into CASSSPGINTQYF.

The chain joins TRBV18 to TRBJ2-2, with TRBD2 matching 7 bases. The V segment lost 8 bases and the J segment 6 bases; nucleotides outside the gene matches: 12. The CDR3 has 15 residues. CDR1 KGHSH and CDR2 LQKENI come from the germline V gene. The CDR3 DNA reads TGTGCCAGCCTAACGGGCGGCCTAGCGGCCGGGGAGCTGTTTTTT. It is translated as CASLTGGLAAGELFF.

The chain joins TRBV6-6 to TRBJ2-1; 8 bases match TRBD2. Germline lookup yields CDR1 MNHNY and CDR2 SVGAGI (reference sequence). V was pared by 5 bases and J by 10 bases, with 7 bases of the junction left unmatched. This CDR3 is built from 13 residues. As DNA, the CDR3 is TGTGCCAGCAGTCTCGGGGGGGCCGGCGAGCAGTTCTTC. Its protein is CASSLGGAGEQFF.

The chain employs TRBV28 and TRBJ2-7, with D perhaps matching TRBD1 (6 bases). CDR1 is MDHEN and CDR2 is SYDVKM in the germline V gene. The CDR3 loop spans 15 amino acids. The V end lost 2 bases, the J end lost 2 bases, and 13 bases lay between the germline ends. The CDR3 loop is CASSLGGRTAYEQYF. CDR3 coding DNA: TGTGCCAGCAGTTTAGGGGGAAGGACAGCCTACGAGCAGTACTTC.

The rearrangement uses TRBV5-6 and TRBJ2-5, with no clear D. The V end was cut by 0 bases, the J end by 2 bases, with 17 bases between. The germline CDR1 and CDR2 sequences are SGHDT and YYEEEE. The CDR3 totals 17 residues. CDR3 in amino acids: CASSLGGSSILQETQYF. CDR3 in DNA: TGTGCCAGCAGCTTGGGGGGTAGCTCCATACTACAAGAGACCCAGTACTTC.

The rearrangement joins TRBV2 to TRBJ2-5; tentatively, D is TRBD1 (6 bases). V was pared by 2 bases and J by 5 bases, with 15 bases between. There are 15 residues in the CDR3. Germline values: CDR1 SNHLY, CDR2 FYNNEI. The CDR3 DNA is TGTGCCAGCAGTGAAACCCCAGGGGCAGCGGAGACCCAGTACTTC. This sequence encodes CASSETPGAAETQYF.

This clone was seen once. The chain joins TRBV11-2 to TRBJ1-5; possible D gene TRBD1, 6 bases. The CDR3 extends over 13 amino acids. Looked up from germline, CDR1 is SGHAT and CDR2 is FQNNGV. The CDR3 DNA follows: TGTGCACCTGGGTGGGGGCGCAATCAGCCCCAGCATTTT. Encoded protein: CAPGWGRNQPQHF.

This clone came up a few times. The V gene is TRBV30, the J gene TRBJ1-5, with TRBD1 matching 10 bases. This CDR3 is 16 amino acids long. The trim removed 3 bases at V and 2 bases at J, leaving 7 bases unmatched. In germline, CDR1 is GTSNPN, CDR2 SVGIG (reference sequence). The CDR3 coding sequence is TGTGCCTGGAGCCACCCCGGACAGGGGGGCAATCAGCCCCAGCATTTT. It is translated as CAWSHPGQGGNQPQHF.